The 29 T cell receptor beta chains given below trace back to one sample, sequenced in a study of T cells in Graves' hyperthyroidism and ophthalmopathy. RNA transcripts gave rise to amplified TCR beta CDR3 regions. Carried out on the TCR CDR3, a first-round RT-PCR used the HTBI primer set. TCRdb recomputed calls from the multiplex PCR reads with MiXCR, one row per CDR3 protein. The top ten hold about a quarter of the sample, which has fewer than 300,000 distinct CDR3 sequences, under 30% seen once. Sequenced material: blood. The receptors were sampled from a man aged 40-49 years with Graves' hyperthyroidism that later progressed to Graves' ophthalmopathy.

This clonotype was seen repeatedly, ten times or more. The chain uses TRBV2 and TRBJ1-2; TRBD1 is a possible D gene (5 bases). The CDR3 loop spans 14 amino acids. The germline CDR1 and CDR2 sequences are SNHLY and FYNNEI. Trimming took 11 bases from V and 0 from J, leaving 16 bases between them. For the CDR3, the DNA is TGTGCCTACCGGACAACGGCCTCTAACTATGGCTACACCTTC. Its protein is CAYRTTASNYGYTF.

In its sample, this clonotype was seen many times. The CDR3 sequence is CASSRDISNTEAFF. The DNA for the CDR3 is TGTGCCAGTAGCCGGGACATATCGAACACTGAAGCTTTCTTT. The chain employs TRBV19 and TRBJ1-1; D may be TRBD1 (6 bases). The CDR3 extends over 14 amino acids. With 6 bases removed from V and 1 base from J, the gap between germline ends came to 12 bases. Germline CDR1 and CDR2: LNHDA and SQIVND (reference sequence).

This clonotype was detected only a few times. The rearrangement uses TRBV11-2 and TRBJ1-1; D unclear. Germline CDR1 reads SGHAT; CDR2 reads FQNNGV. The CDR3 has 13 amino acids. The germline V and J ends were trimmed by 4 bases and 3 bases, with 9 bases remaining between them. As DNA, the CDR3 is TGTGCCAGCAGCTCCCAACGGGACACTGAAGCTTTCTTT. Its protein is CASSSQRDTEAFF.

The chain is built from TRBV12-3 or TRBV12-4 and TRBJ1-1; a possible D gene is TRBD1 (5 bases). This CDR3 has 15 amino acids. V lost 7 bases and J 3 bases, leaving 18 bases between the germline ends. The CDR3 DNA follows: TGTGCCAGCACCTCAAAGGGGTTCTGGGACACTGAAGCTTTCTTT. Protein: CASTSKGFWDTEAFF.

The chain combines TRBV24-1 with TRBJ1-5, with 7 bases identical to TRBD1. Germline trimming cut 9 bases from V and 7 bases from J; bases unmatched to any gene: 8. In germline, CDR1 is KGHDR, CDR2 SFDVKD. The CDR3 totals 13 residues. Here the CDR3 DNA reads TGTGCCACCCAAGGGGGCGGCGGGCAGCCCCAGCATTTT. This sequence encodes CATQGGGGQPQHF.

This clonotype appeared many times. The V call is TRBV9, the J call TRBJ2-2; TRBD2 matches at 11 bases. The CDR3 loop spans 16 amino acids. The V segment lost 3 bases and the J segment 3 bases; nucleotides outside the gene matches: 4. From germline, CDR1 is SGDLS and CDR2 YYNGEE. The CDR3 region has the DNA TGTGCCAGCAGCGCGCGTAGCGGGAGGGACACCGGGGAGCTGTTTTTT. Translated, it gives CASSARSGRDTGELFF.

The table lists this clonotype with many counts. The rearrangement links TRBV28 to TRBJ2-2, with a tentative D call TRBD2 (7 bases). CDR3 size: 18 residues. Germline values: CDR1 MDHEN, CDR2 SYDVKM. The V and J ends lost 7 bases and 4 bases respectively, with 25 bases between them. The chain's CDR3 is CASTIAGAGEGTTGELFF. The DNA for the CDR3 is TGTGCCAGCACCATCGCAGGGGCGGGAGAGGGGACCACCGGGGAGCTGTTTTTT. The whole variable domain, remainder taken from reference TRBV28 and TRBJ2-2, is DVKVTQSSRYLVKRTGEKVFLECVQDMDHENMFWYRQDPGLGLRLIYFSYDVKMKEKGDIPEGYSVSREKKERFSLILESASTNQTSMYLCASTIAGAGEGTTGELFFGEGSRLTVL.

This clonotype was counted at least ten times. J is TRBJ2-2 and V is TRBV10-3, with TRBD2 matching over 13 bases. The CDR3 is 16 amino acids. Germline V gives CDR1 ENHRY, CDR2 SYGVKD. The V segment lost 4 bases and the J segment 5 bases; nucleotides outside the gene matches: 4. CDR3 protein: CAISGTSGRRTGELFF. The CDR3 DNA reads TGTGCCATCAGTGGGACTAGCGGGAGACGTACCGGGGAGCTGTTTTTT.

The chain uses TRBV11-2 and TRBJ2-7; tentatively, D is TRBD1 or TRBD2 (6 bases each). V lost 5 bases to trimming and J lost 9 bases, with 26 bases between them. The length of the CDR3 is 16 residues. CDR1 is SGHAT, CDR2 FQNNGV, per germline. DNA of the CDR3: TGTGCCAGCAGCCGAATGGGGGGCGGGACGATGGTAGGGCAGTACTTC. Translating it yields CASSRMGGGTMVGQYF.

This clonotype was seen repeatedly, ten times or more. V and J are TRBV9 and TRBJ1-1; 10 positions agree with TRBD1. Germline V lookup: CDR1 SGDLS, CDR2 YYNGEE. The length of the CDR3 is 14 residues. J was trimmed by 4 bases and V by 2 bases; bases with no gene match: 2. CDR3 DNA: TGTGCCAGCAGCGTGGGACAGGGGATCACTGAAGCTTTCTTT. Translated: CASSVGQGITEAFF.

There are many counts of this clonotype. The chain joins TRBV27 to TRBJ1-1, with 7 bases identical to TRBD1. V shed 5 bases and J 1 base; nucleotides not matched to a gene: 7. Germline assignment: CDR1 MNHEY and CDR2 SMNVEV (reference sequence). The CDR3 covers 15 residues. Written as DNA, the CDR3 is TGTGCCAGCAGTCCGGGGACAGTAGAGAACACTGAAGCTTTCTTT. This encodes CASSPGTVENTEAFF.

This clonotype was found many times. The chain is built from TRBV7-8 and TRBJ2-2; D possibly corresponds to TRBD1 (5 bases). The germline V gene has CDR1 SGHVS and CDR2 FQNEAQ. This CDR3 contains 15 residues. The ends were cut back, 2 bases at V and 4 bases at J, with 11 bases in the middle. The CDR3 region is CASSLIGQSTGELFF. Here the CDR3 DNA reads TGTGCCAGCAGCTTAATCGGACAAAGCACCGGGGAGCTGTTTTTT.

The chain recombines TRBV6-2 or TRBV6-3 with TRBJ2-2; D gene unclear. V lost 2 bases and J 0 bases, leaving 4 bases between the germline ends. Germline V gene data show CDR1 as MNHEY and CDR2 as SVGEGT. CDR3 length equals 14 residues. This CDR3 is CASSYNTNTGELFF. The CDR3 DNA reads TGTGCCAGCAGTTACAATACGAACACCGGGGAGCTGTTTTTT.

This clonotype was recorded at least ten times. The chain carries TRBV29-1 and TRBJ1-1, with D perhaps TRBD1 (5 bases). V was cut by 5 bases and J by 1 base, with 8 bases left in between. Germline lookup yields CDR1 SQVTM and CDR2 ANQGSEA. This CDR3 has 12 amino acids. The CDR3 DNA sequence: TGCAGCGTTTCCGACAGGAACACTGAAGCTTTCTTT. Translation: CSVSDRNTEAFF. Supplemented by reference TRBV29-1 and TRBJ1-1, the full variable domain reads SAVISQKPSRDICQRGTSLTIQCQVDSQVTMMFWYRQQPGQSLTLIATANQGSEATYESGFVIDKFPISRPNLTFSTLTVSNMSPEDSSIYLCSVSDRNTEAFFGQGTRLTVV.

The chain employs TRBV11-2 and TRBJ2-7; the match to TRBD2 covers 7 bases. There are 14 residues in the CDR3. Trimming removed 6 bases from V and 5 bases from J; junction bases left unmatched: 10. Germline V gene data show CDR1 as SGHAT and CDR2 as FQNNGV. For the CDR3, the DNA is TGTGCCAGCAGGACCCCCGGGAGGATAAACGAGCAGTACTTC. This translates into CASRTPGRINEQYF.

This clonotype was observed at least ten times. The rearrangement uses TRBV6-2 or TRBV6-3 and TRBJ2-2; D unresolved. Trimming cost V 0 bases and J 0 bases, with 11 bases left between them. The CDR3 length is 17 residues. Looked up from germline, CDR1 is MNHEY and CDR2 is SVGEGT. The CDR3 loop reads CASSYSSSGANTGELFF. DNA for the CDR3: TGTGCCAGCAGTTACTCGAGTAGTGGAGCGAACACCGGGGAGCTGTTTTTT.

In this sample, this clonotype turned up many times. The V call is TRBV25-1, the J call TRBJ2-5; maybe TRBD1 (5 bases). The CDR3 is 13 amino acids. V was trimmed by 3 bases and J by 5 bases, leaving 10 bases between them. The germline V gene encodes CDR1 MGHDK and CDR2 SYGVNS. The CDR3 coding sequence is TGTGCCAGCAGTGACAGGGTTGGGGAGACCCAGTACTTC. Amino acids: CASSDRVGETQYF.

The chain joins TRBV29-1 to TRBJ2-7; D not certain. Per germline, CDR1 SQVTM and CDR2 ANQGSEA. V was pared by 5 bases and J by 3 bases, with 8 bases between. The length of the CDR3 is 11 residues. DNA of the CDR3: TGCAGCGTTTTTAATTTCTACGAGCAGTACTTC. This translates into CSVFNFYEQYF.

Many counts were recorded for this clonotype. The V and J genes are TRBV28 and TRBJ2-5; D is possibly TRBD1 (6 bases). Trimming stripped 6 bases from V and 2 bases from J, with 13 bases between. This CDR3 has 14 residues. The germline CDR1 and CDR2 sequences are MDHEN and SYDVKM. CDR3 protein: CASRTDRPQETQYF. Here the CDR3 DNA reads TGTGCCAGCAGGACCGACAGGCCTCAAGAGACCCAGTACTTC.

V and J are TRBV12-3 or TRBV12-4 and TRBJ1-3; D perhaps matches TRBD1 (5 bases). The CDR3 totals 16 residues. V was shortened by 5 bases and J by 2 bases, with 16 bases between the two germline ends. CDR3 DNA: TGTGCCAGCAGTACAAGGCGGGCAGGGACTGGAAACACCATATATTTT. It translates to CASSTRRAGTGNTIYF.

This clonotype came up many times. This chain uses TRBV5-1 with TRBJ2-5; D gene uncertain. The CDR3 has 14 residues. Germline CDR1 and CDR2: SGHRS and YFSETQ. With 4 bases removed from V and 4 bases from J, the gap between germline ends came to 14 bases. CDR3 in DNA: TGCGCCAGCAGCATCCGGGCCTCCTCAGAGACCCAGTACTTC. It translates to CASSIRASSETQYF.

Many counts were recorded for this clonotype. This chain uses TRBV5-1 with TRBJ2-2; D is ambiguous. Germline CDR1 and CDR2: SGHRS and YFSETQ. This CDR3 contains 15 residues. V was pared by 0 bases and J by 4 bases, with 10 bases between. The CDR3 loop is CASSLERFSTGELFF. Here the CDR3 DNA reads TGCGCCAGCAGCTTGGAGAGGTTCTCCACCGGGGAGCTGTTTTTT.

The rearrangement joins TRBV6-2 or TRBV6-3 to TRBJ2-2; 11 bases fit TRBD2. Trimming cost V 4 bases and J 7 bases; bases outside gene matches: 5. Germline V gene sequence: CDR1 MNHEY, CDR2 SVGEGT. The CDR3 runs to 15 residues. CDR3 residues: CASSSLAGGNGELFF. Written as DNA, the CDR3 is TGTGCCAGCAGTTCCCTAGCGGGAGGTAACGGGGAGCTGTTTTTT.

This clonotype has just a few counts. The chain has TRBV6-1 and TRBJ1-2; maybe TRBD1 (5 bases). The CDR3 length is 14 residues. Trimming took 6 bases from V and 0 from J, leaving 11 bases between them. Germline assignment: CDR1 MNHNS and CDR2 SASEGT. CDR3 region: CASRTGGPNYGYTF. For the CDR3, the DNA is TGTGCCAGCAGAACGGGGGGTCCTAACTATGGCTACACCTTC.

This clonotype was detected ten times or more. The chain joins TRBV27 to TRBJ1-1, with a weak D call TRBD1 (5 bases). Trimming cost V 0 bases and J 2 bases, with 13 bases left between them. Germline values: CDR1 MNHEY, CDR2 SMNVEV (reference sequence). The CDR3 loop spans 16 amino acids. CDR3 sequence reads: CASSLSIRDGNTEAFF. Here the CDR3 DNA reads TGTGCCAGCAGTTTATCGATAAGGGACGGTAACACTGAAGCTTTCTTT.

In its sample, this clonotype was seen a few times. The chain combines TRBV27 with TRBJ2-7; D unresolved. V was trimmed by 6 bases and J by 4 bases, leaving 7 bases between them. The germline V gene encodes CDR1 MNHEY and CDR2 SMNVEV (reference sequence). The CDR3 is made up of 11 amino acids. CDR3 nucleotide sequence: TGTGCCAGCAGGGCCACATACGAGCAGTACTTC. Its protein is CASRATYEQYF.

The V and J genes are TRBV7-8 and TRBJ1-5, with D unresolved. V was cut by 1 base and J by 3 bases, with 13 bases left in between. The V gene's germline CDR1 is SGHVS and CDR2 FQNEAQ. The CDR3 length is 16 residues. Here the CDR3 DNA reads TGTGCCAGCAGCTTAGTTGTTTCGGGATACAATCAGCCCCAGCATTTT. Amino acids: CASSLVVSGYNQPQHF.

The CDR3 here is CASSRTSGRSHEQYF. As DNA, the CDR3 is TGTGCCAGCAGCAGGACTAGCGGGAGATCCCACGAGCAGTACTTC. The J gene is TRBJ2-7, the V gene TRBV28; 13 bases are a match to TRBD2. The CDR3 contains 15 residues. CDR1 and CDR2 from the germline V gene are MDHEN and SYDVKM. V was pared by 6 bases and J by 5 bases, with 7 bases of the junction left unmatched.

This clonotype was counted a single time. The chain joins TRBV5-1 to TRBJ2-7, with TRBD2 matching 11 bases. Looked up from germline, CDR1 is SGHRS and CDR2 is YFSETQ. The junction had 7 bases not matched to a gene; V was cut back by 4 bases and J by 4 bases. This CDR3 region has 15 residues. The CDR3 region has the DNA TGCGCCAGCAGCCTACTCGGGACTAGCGGTTACGAGCAGTACTTC. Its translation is CASSLLGTSGYEQYF. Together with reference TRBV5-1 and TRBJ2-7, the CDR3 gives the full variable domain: KAGVTQTPRYLIKTRGQQVTLSCSPISGHRSVSWYQQTPGQGLQFLFEYFSETQRNKGNFPGRFSGRQFSNSRSEMNVSTLELGDSALYLCASSLLGTSGYEQYFGPGTRLTVT.